This is a list of T cell receptor beta chains from one sample in a study of blood T cells in healthy people across ages. TCRdb called the 5' RACE reads again in MiXCR, with one record for every CDR3 protein. The table has approximately 810,000 distinct CDR3 sequences, 29% seen once. Specimen: blood. The receptors were gathered from a woman of 80 years or more in good health. Both conserved end residues are trimmed from each CDR3. For some rows the clone size is stated as once, few or many, or as a class when expanded; others skip it.

size: NA
V: TRBV6-2/TRBV6-3
J: TRBJ1-2
CDR3: ASKEGRDYGYT

size: NA
V: TRBV7-2
J: NA
CDR3: ASSLEGFGTYEQY

size: NA
V: TRBV12-3/TRBV12-4
J: TRBJ2-3
CDR3: ASSHGRLRADAQY

size: few
V: TRBV2
J: TRBJ1-2
CDR3: ASSDSLDRLVSYT

size: many
V: TRBV24-1
J: TRBJ2-1
CDR3: ATSDLVGGSRF

size: many
V: TRBV20-1
J: TRBJ2-5
CDR3: SARDPTGLETQY

size: many
V: TRBV9
J: TRBJ2-5
CDR3: ASSVRHNRETQY

size: NA
V: TRBV5-1
J: TRBJ1-3
CDR3: ASSLDAGPNTIY

size: many
V: TRBV20-1
J: TRBJ2-5
CDR3: SARDQWQGKETQY

size: NA
V: TRBV7-6
J: TRBJ2-1
CDR3: ASSPQVGGPSYNEQF

size: few
V: TRBV10-2
J: TRBJ1-6
CDR3: ASRKDGSSPLH

size: once
V: TRBV6-2/TRBV6-3
J: TRBJ2-7
CDR3: ASRPPGTDHNEQY

size: many
V: TRBV5-1
J: TRBJ1-1
CDR3: ASSLGGGANTEAF

size: many
V: TRBV3-1
J: TRBJ2-5
CDR3: ASSRRSRETQY

size: many
V: TRBV20-1
J: TRBJ2-5
CDR3: SAMDRAGSETQY

size: NA
V: TRBV6-6
J: TRBJ2-1
CDR3: ASSKPNTHNEQF

size: NA
V: TRBV20-1
J: TRBJ1-5
CDR3: SAHNPSEGGQGVGSQPQH

size: few
V: TRBV6-1
J: TRBJ2-7
CDR3: AGRAGQGTSYEQY

size: NA
V: TRBV6-1
J: TRBJ2-1
CDR3: ASSRTTDEQF

size: many
V: TRBV11-2
J: TRBJ2-1
CDR3: ASSLGGAFGEQF

size: NA
V: TRBV18
J: TRBJ1-2
CDR3: ASSPPARDGYT

size: few
V: TRBV20-1
J: TRBJ2-5
CDR3: SASRTSGSRETQY

size: NA
V: TRBV9
J: TRBJ2-2
CDR3: ASSVSGTENTGELF

size: NA
V: TRBV5-4
J: TRBJ2-7
CDR3: VSTAWGAATYEQY

size: NA
V: TRBV11-3
J: TRBJ1-4
CDR3: ASSFMGSSEKLF

size: NA
V: TRBV6-6
J: TRBJ2-2
CDR3: ASSGGPGQVNTGELF

size: NA
V: TRBV6-5
J: TRBJ2-5
CDR3: AGSRKDHHQETQY

size: NA
V: TRBV7-2
J: TRBJ2-1
CDR3: ASSSMGQEDEQF

size: NA
V: TRBV7-2
J: TRBJ1-2
CDR3: ASSSFGQGGGGYT

size: many
V: TRBV7-2
J: TRBJ2-5
CDR3: ASSAKGQGALGETQY

size: few
V: TRBV7-2
J: TRBJ2-3
CDR3: ASSPGRGGRVADTQY

size: many
V: TRBV6-2/TRBV6-3
J: TRBJ2-1
CDR3: ASSYVFNEQF

size: NA
V: TRBV9
J: TRBJ1-6
CDR3: ASSARGYNSPLH

size: many
V: TRBV5-1
J: TRBJ2-1
CDR3: ASSLDGLSSYNEQF

size: NA
V: TRBV20-1
J: TRBJ1-2
CDR3: SARDSRTGGNYGYT

size: many
V: TRBV4-3
J: TRBJ2-1
CDR3: ASSQDGGRGEQF

size: NA
V: TRBV18
J: TRBJ2-5
CDR3: AGSPGATETQY

size: many
V: TRBV20-1
J: TRBJ2-7
CDR3: SARDNIGYEQY

size: NA
V: TRBV6-2/TRBV6-3
J: TRBJ1-2
CDR3: ASSYSTDSDGYT

size: NA
V: TRBV7-6
J: TRBJ2-5
CDR3: ASSGGVGVTQY

size: many
V: TRBV20-1
J: TRBJ1-4
CDR3: STDRPPPHEKLF

size: many
V: TRBV6-2/TRBV6-3
J: TRBJ2-1
CDR3: ASSYPPRGQF

size: NA
V: TRBV20-1
J: TRBJ2-2
CDR3: SARHFKGTGELF

size: many
V: TRBV6-1
J: TRBJ2-1
CDR3: SARRRESSYNEQF

size: NA
V: TRBV6-6
J: TRBJ1-5
CDR3: AIRQDGQPQH

size: NA
V: TRBV6-9
J: TRBJ1-2
CDR3: ASKQGTSISVNT

size: few
V: TRBV27
J: TRBJ2-3
CDR3: ASSTTDTRY

size: NA
V: TRBV7-2
J: TRBJ2-7
CDR3: ASSLDLQVRYEQY

size: many
V: TRBV9
J: TRBJ2-3
CDR3: ASSAPAGGSSTDTQY

size: NA
V: TRBV4-1
J: TRBJ2-3
CDR3: ASTWTSGPTSTDTQY

size: few
V: TRBV7-2
J: TRBJ2-2
CDR3: ASSTQGGSTGELF

size: few
V: TRBV2
J: TRBJ2-3
CDR3: ASSDGTRGVSTDTQY

size: few
V: TRBV14
J: TRBJ2-5
CDR3: ASSRRAGAGETQY

size: few
V: TRBV4-3
J: TRBJ1-1
CDR3: ASSPQQGIEAF

size: many
V: TRBV7-2
J: TRBJ2-4
CDR3: ASSEELAGGTKLAKNIQY

size: many
V: TRBV6-6
J: TRBJ1-5
CDR3: ASNSPGVGQPQH

size: NA
V: TRBV14
J: TRBJ2-1
CDR3: ASSSSRVEGKTQF

size: many
V: TRBV6-6
J: TRBJ2-7
CDR3: ASSYKDASSYEQY

size: many
V: TRBV20-1
J: TRBJ1-4
CDR3: SARGRTGATNEKLF